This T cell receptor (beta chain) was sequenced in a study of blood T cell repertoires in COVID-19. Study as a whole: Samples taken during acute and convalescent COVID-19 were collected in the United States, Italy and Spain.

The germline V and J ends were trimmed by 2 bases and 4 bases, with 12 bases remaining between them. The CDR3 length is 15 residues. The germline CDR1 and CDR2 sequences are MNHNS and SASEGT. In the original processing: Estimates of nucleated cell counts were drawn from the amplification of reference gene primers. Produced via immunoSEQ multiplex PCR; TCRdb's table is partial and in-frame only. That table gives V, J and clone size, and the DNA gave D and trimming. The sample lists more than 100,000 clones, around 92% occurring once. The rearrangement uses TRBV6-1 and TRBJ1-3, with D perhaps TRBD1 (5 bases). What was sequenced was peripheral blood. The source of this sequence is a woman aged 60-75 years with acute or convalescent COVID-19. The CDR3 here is CASSESPSGGNTIYF. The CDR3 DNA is TGTGCCAGCAGTGAATCCCCATCAGGGGGAAACACCATATATTTT.